These 22 T cell receptor beta chains were sequenced from one sample in a study of cytomegalovirus exposure and HLA in healthy donors. Method: immunoSEQ multiplex PCR; TCRdb's copy keeps in-frame clones and lacks some. Of around 300,000 clones in the sample, around 87% are singletons; the top ten hold roughly 1.2%. Sequencing was performed on PBMCs. The receptor source for this set is a woman aged 30 to 39 in good health and CMV-seropositive.

In nucleotides, the CDR3 is TGTGCCAGCAGCGTAGGAGAAGGGGGCTTCGCCTACGAGCAGTACTTC. This sequence encodes CASSVGEGGFAYEQYF. The chain employs TRBV9 and TRBJ2-7, with 7 bases matching TRBD1. V was clipped by 0 bases and J by 2 bases; unmatched bases: 8. CDR1 is SGDLS and CDR2 is YYNGEE in the germline V gene. There are 16 residues in the CDR3.

CDR3 loop: CASSLVMEYSPLHF. The CDR3 DNA reads as TGTGCCAGCAGCTTAGTGATGGAGTATTCACCCCTCCACTTT. V and J are TRBV7-2 and TRBJ1-6; D remains ambiguous. V dropped 1 base and J dropped 8 bases, with 9 bases sitting between them. The CDR3 extends over 14 amino acids. Germline CDR1 is SGHTA and CDR2 is FQGNSA.

The J gene is TRBJ1-1, the V gene TRBV28; 9 bases agree with TRBD1. Trimming removed 4 bases from V and 1 base from J; junction bases left unmatched: 4. The CDR3 spans 15 residues. In germline, CDR1 is MDHEN, CDR2 SYDVKM. The DNA for the CDR3 is TGTGCCAGCAGTTCGACGGGACAGGGGAACACTGAAGCTTTCTTT. It translates to CASSSTGQGNTEAFF.

This chain joins TRBV30 and TRBJ1-1; tentatively, D is TRBD1 (5 bases). Germline V CDR1 and CDR2: GTSNPN, SVGIG (reference sequence). CDR3 length: 15 amino acids. V lost 3 bases, J lost 5 bases, and 19 bases lay in between. The CDR3 is CAWRGDMRGRTEAFF. The CDR3 DNA reads as TGTGCCTGGAGGGGCGACATGAGGGGCAGGACTGAAGCTTTCTTT. Supplemented by reference TRBV30 and TRBJ1-1, the full variable domain reads SQTIHQWPATLVQPVGSPLSLECTVEGTSNPNLYWYRQAAGRGLQLLFYSVGIGQISSEVPQNLSASRPQDRQFILSSKKLLLSDSGFYLCAWRGDMRGRTEAFFGQGTRLTVV.

The chain is built from TRBV27 and TRBJ1-5; D ambiguous. The CDR3 loop spans 16 amino acids. The V gene's germline CDR1 is MNHEY and CDR2 SMNVEV (reference sequence). The V gene lost 0 bases and the J gene lost 3 bases, with 12 bases spanning the gap. The CDR3, as DNA: TGTGCCAGCAGTTTATCACCCGATGGGGTCAATCAGCCCCAGCATTTT. Amino acids: CASSLSPDGVNQPQHF.

The chain couples TRBV20-1 to TRBJ2-5; D perhaps matches TRBD2 (5 bases). The germline V gene has CDR1 DFQATT and CDR2 SNEGSKA (reference sequence). V was shortened by 4 bases and J by 5 bases, with 8 bases between the two germline ends. CDR3 size: 11 residues. The CDR3 DNA follows: TGCAGTGCTACTGGGAGCGAGACCCAGTACTTC. It yields the protein CSATGSETQYF.

CDR3 DNA sequence: TGTGCCAGCAGCTTCAGGTCCCAAAATGGCTACACCTTC. Encoded protein: CASSFRSQNGYTF. The chain joins TRBV7-8 to TRBJ1-2; D uncertain. Deletions cut 3 bases from V and 6 bases from J, with 11 bases between. Germline assignment: CDR1 SGHVS and CDR2 FQNEAQ. The CDR3 length is 13 residues.

V usage is TRBV7-2 and J usage is TRBJ2-1; D might be TRBD2 (5 bases). The germline V gene encodes CDR1 SGHTA and CDR2 FQGNSA. The CDR3 consists of 14 residues. V lost 1 base and J 6 bases, leaving 10 bases between the germline ends. CDR3 DNA: TGTGCCAGCAGCTTAGAACTAGTTCCCAATGAGCAGTTCTTC. Translation gives CASSLELVPNEQFF.

The V and J genes are TRBV27 and TRBJ1-1; D gene uncertain. This CDR3 contains 13 residues. Looked up from germline, CDR1 is MNHEY and CDR2 is SMNVEV (reference sequence). Trimming pared 5 bases from V and 4 bases from J, leaving 11 bases between. Written as DNA, the CDR3 is TGTGCCAGCAGTCTGGGAGGGTCCACTGAAGCTTTCTTT. It yields the protein CASSLGGSTEAFF.

V and J are TRBV5-1 and TRBJ2-2, with no clear D. With 4 bases removed from V and 4 bases from J, the gap between germline ends came to 14 bases. Per the germline V gene, CDR1 is SGHRS and CDR2 is YFSETQ. The CDR3 is 15 amino acids. The CDR3 is CASSPGRTFTGELFF. CDR3 nucleotide sequence: TGCGCCAGCAGCCCTGGACGGACGTTCACCGGGGAGCTGTTTTTT.

The chain couples TRBV29-1 to TRBJ2-2; no reliable D call. The ends were cut back, 6 bases at V and 5 bases at J, with 7 bases in the middle. The CDR3 covers 11 residues. In germline, CDR1 is SQVTM, CDR2 ANQGSEA. CDR3 residues: CSVHETGELFF. The DNA for the CDR3 is TGCAGCGTCCACGAGACCGGGGAGCTGTTTTTT.

V usage is TRBV13 and J usage is TRBJ2-7; weak D call: TRBD2 (5 bases). Trimming took off 2 bases at V and 7 bases at J, with 15 bases between the two ends. Looked up from germline, CDR1 is PRHDT and CDR2 is FYEKMQ (reference sequence). The CDR3 consists of 14 residues. The CDR3: CASSLSRGPTEQYF. CDR3 coding DNA: TGTGCCAGCAGCTTATCTCGGGGTCCCACTGAGCAGTACTTC.

This chain joins TRBV9 and TRBJ2-3; maybe TRBD2 (6 bases). With 3 bases removed from V and 2 bases from J, the gap between germline ends came to 16 bases. Germline V gene data show CDR1 as SGDLS and CDR2 as YYNGEE. CDR3 size: 16 residues. The DNA for the CDR3 is TGTGCCAGCAGCGATCCGGGACTCCAGACCACAGATACGCAGTATTTT. Its protein product is CASSDPGLQTTDTQYF.

The V and J genes are TRBV6-1 and TRBJ1-1, with D possibly being TRBD1 (5 bases). Trimming stripped 6 bases from V and 4 bases from J, with 12 bases between. Germline loops: CDR1 MNHNS, CDR2 SASEGT. This CDR3 spans 13 amino acids. Written as DNA, the CDR3 is TGTGCCAGCAGCTGGGACCTCGGCACTGAAGCTTTCTTT. As protein: CASSWDLGTEAFF.

This chain joins TRBV29-1 and TRBJ2-7; tentatively, D is TRBD1 (6 bases). Germline V gene lookup returns CDR1 SQVTM and CDR2 ANQGSEA. This CDR3 is 12 amino acids long. V was pared by 4 bases and J by 8 bases, with 15 bases between. CDR3 coding DNA: TGCAGCGTTGGCTGGACAGCCCCTCAGCAGTACTTC. This codes for CSVGWTAPQQYF.

J is TRBJ2-5 and V is TRBV5-4; D remains ambiguous. The CDR3 is 13 residues long. Germline CDR1 SGHNT, CDR2 YYREEE (reference sequence). Trimming cost V 3 bases and J 5 bases, with 11 bases left between them. CDR3 region: CASSWAVGETQYF. DNA for the CDR3: TGTGCCAGCAGCTGGGCCGTCGGGGAGACCCAGTACTTC. The full variable domain, completed using reference TRBV5-4 and TRBJ2-5, is ETGVTQSPTHLIKTRGQQVTLRCSSQSGHNTVSWYQQALGQGPQFIFQYYREEENGRGNFPPRFSGLQFPNYSSELNVNALELDDSALYLCASSWAVGETQYFGPGTRLLVL.

J is TRBJ2-3 and V is TRBV6-5; D gene ambiguous. The V gene lost 6 bases and the J gene lost 6 bases, with 19 bases spanning the gap. The CDR3 is 15 residues long. Per the germline V gene, CDR1 is MNHEY and CDR2 is SVGAGI. This chain's CDR3 is CASRSSRSGSDTQYF. The CDR3 nucleotides are TGTGCCAGCAGGTCAAGTCGATCTGGGTCGGATACGCAGTATTTT.

CDR3 nucleotides: TGCGCCAGCAGTCCGACAGGGGTGGGGTACAATGAGCAGTTCTTC. The encoded protein is CASSPTGVGYNEQFF. The gene calls are TRBV10-2 and TRBJ2-1; 8 nucleotides align to TRBD1. The trim removed 5 bases at V and 4 bases at J, leaving 7 bases unmatched. Per the germline V gene, CDR1 is WSHSY and CDR2 is SAAADI. This CDR3 is 15 amino acids long.

The chain combines TRBV9 with TRBJ2-7, with 11 bases fitting TRBD2. With 0 bases clipped from V and 5 bases from J, the junction kept 4 bases outside the gene matches. Germline V gene data show CDR1 as SGDLS and CDR2 as YYNGEE. This CDR3 has 15 residues. The CDR3 sequence is CASSVGLAGINEQYF. CDR3 nucleotide sequence: TGTGCCAGCAGCGTAGGACTAGCGGGAATCAACGAGCAGTACTTC.

The J gene is TRBJ1-1, the V gene TRBV5-1; 7 bases line up with TRBD1. The germline CDR1 and CDR2 sequences are SGHRS and YFSETQ. This CDR3 contains 14 residues. The trim removed 9 bases at V and 1 base at J, leaving 9 bases unmatched. CDR3 loop: CATRGDRANTEAFF. The CDR3 coding sequence is TGCGCCACCAGGGGTGACAGGGCGAACACTGAAGCTTTCTTT. Filled out from reference TRBV5-1 and TRBJ1-1, the complete variable domain reads KAGVTQTPRYLIKTRGQQVTLSCSPISGHRSVSWYQQTPGQGLQFLFEYFSETQRNKGNFPGRFSGRQFSNSRSEMNVSTLELGDSALYLCATRGDRANTEAFFGQGTRLTVV.

The gene calls are TRBV5-3 and TRBJ2-7; perhaps TRBD2 as D (6 bases). TRBV5-3 is assigned to the ORF class and has an uncertain function. Trimming stripped 4 bases from V and 5 bases from J, with 10 bases between. The length of the CDR3 is 12 residues. The CDR3 bases are TGTGCCAGAAGCCCACTAGCACACGAGCAGTACTTC. This gives the protein CARSPLAHEQYF.

The J gene is TRBJ1-2, the V gene TRBV28, with D perhaps matching TRBD1 (5 bases). The germline V gene has CDR1 MDHEN and CDR2 SYDVKM. V lost 3 bases, J lost 4 bases, and 15 bases lay in between. The CDR3 sequence is 15 residues long. The CDR3 here is CASSFPQGSFYGYTF. The CDR3 nucleotides read TGTGCCAGCAGTTTCCCCCAGGGATCCTTCTATGGCTACACCTTC.